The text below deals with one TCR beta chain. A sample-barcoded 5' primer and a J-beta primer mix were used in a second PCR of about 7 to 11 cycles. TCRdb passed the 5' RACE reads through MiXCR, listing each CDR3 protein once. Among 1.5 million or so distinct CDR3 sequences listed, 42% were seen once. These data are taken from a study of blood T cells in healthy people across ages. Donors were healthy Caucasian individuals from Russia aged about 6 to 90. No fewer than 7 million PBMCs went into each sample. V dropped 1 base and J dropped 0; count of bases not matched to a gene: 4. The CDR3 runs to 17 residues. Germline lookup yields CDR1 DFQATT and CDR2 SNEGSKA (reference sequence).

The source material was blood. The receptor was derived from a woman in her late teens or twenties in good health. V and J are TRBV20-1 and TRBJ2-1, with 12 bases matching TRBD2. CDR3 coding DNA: TGCAGTGCTAGAGGGACTAGCGGGGCATACTCCTACAATGAGCAGTTCTTC. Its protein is CSARGTSGAYSYNEQFF.